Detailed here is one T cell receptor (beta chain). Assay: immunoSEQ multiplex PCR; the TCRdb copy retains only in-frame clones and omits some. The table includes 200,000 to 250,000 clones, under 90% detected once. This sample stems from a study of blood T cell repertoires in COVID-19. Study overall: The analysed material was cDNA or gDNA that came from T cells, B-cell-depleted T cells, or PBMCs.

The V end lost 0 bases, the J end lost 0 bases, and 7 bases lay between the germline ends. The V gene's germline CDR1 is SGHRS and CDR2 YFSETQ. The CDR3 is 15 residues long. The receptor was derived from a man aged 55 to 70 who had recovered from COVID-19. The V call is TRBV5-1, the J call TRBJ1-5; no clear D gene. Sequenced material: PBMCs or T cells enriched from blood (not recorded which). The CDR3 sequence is CASSLGGNSNQPQHF. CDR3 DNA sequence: TGCGCCAGCAGCTTGGGCGGAAATAGCAATCAGCCCCAGCATTTT.